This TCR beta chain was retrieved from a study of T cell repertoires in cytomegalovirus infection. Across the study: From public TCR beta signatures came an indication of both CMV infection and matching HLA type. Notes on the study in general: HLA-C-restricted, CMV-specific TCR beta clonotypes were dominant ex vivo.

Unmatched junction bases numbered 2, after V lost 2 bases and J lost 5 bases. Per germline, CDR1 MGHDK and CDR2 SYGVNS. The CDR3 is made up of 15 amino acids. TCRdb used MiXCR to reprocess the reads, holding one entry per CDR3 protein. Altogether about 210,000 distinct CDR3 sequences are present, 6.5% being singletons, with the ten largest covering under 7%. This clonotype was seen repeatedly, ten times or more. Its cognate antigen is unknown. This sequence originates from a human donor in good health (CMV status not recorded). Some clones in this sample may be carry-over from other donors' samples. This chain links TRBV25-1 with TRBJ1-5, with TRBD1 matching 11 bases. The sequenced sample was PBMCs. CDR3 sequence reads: CASSELGQGDQPQHF. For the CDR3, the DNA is TGTGCCAGCAGTGAACTGGGACAGGGGGATCAGCCCCAGCATTTT.